The present T cell receptor beta chain was sequenced within a study of T-cell memory formation after mild COVID-19. Notes on the study in general: Second-wave clones that peaked on day 37 lacked confirmed SARS-CoV-2 specificity. Mostly located in CM and EM were contracting CD4+ clones, with contracting CD8+ clones located in EMRA. Certain responding clones were present in pre-infection memory, suggesting participation of cross-reactive memory.

Sample barcodes and UMIs were carried by the TCR alpha and TCR beta cDNA libraries that 5'RACE generated with constant-segment primers. Using its own MiXCR run on the 5' RACE reads, TCRdb lists one record per CDR3 protein. This table has a few hundred thousand distinct CDR3 sequences, about a fifth appearing once. Germline CDR1 reads DFQATT; CDR2 reads SNEGSKA (reference sequence). The CDR3 has 14 residues. V lost 6 bases, J lost 4 bases, and 12 bases stayed unmatched. Notes on this clonotype: Its matching antigen is unknown.

Sequencing used PBMCs or a T cell subset sorted from them (not recorded which). The sequence was obtained from an adult woman who had mild COVID-19 (a few samples of this study predate the infection). Cell type and time point are not known. The genes are TRBV20-1 and TRBJ2-7, with 7 bases fitting TRBD2. Written as DNA, the CDR3 is TGCAGTGCCAGCCAGGCGGGAGACCAGTACGAGCAGTACTTC. Encoded protein: CSASQAGDQYEQYF.